Listed here are 9 T cell receptor beta chains from one sample, sequenced in a study of T cells in Graves' hyperthyroidism and ophthalmopathy (dated by TCRdb to between 2019 and 2020). Library generation was performed with multiplex PCR. Sequenced on an Illumina HiSeq 2000. TCR beta CDR3 regions were amplified from RNA transcripts. A first-round RT-PCR of the TCR CDR3 used the HTBI primer set with the Qiagen OneStep RT-PCR kit. The public reads were reanalyzed by TCRdb: fastp trimming at Q25, MiXCR alignment, in-frame beta chains only. Rows with a matching CDR3 protein are joined into one entry that keeps the most common DNA and genes. The sample has more than 500,000 distinct CDR3 sequences on record, about 14% of them singletons. The top ten hold about 4% of the sample. Sequencing input: blood. Receptor source: a woman aged 40 to 50 with Graves' ophthalmopathy.

The chain combines TRBV7-2 with TRBJ2-7, with TRBD2 matching 8 bases. CDR3 length equals 14 residues. Germline trimming cut 1 base from V and 5 bases from J; bases unmatched to any gene: 4. The germline gives CDR1 SGHTA, CDR2 FQGNSA. The CDR3 DNA is TGTGCCAGCAGCTTAGTGACTAGCGTGAACGAGCAGTACTTC. The encoded protein is CASSLVTSVNEQYF. Supplemented by reference TRBV7-2 and TRBJ2-7, the full variable domain reads GAGVSQSPSNKVTEKGKDVELRCDPISGHTALYWYRQSLGQGLEFLIYFQGNSAPDKSGLPSDRFSAERTGGSVSTLTIQRTQQEDSAVYLCASSLVTSVNEQYFGPGTRLTVT.

The CDR3 region is CASSKRTGDQETQYF. The CDR3 nucleotides read TGTGCCAGTAGTAAAAGAACAGGGGACCAAGAGACCCAGTACTTC. The rearrangement uses TRBV19 and TRBJ2-5; TRBD1 agrees at 7 bases. Looked up from germline, CDR1 is LNHDA and CDR2 is SQIVND (reference sequence). The CDR3 totals 15 residues. Unmatched junction bases numbered 5, after V lost 4 bases and J lost 0 bases.

This clonotype was recorded many times. J is TRBJ2-5 and V is TRBV25-1; 14 bases line up with TRBD2. J gave up 5 bases and V 4 bases, and 6 bases lay outside the gene matches. Germline values: CDR1 MGHDK, CDR2 SYGVNS. The CDR3 loop spans 16 amino acids. The CDR3 DNA reads as TGTGCCAGCAGTGCCGGGACTAGCGGGAGCCATGAGACCCAGTACTTC. It specifies CASSAGTSGSHETQYF.

This clonotype was counted many times. V is TRBV28 and J is TRBJ2-7; TRBD2 aligns across 11 bases. This CDR3 comprises 14 residues. In germline, CDR1 is MDHEN, CDR2 SYDVKM. V shed 8 bases, J shed 7 bases, and the junction held 10 bases outside the gene matches. CDR3 region: CASSPTSGVPEQYF. CDR3 in DNA: TGTGCCAGCTCCCCGACTAGCGGGGTCCCGGAGCAGTACTTC.

This clonotype turned up a few times. The chain uses TRBV2 and TRBJ2-5; D is unclear. The CDR3 is made up of 13 amino acids. The germline V gene has CDR1 SNHLY and CDR2 FYNNEI. V lost 8 bases to trimming and J lost 4 bases, with 14 bases between them. The CDR3 loop reads CASCRGVGETQYF. CDR3 bases: TGTGCCAGCTGTCGCGGAGTGGGAGAGACCCAGTACTTC.

In its sample, this clonotype was seen many times. The CDR3 loop reads CASSLDGPPGYTF. For the CDR3, the DNA is TGTGCCAGCAGTTTAGATGGACCCCCCGGCTACACCTTC. J is TRBJ1-2 and V is TRBV28; D unclear. Looked up from germline, CDR1 is MDHEN and CDR2 is SYDVKM. With 2 bases removed from V and 8 bases from J, the gap between germline ends came to 12 bases. This CDR3 spans 13 amino acids.

This clonotype was seen many times. The J gene is TRBJ1-1, the V gene TRBV6-1, with 7 bases fitting TRBD1. The CDR3 consists of 14 residues. CDR1 MNHNS and CDR2 SASEGT come from the germline V gene. Trimming at V came to 3 bases and at J to 6 bases, leaving 7 bases not matched to a gene. As DNA, the CDR3 is TGTGCCAGCAGTGATCAACAGGGGTGGGCTGAAGCTTTCTTT. Its translation is CASSDQQGWAEAFF.

This clonotype was seen many times. The gene calls are TRBV28 and TRBJ2-2, with 8 bases lining up with TRBD1. CDR1 is MDHEN, CDR2 SYDVKM, per germline. The CDR3 has 16 residues. V lost 5 bases to trimming and J lost 1 base; unmatched junction nucleotides: 6. In DNA, the CDR3 is TGTGCCAGCAGTCCATCCGGGACAGGGAACACCGGGGAGCTGTTTTTT. Translation: CASSPSGTGNTGELFF.

This clonotype was seen at least ten times. V gene TRBV12-3 or TRBV12-4 combines with J gene TRBJ2-4, with 7 bases matching TRBD1. The CDR3 covers 13 residues. Germline trimming cut 6 bases from V and 6 bases from J; bases unmatched to any gene: 5. As DNA, the CDR3 is TGTGCCAGCAGCAGGGACAGTCTAAACATTCAGTACTTC. Residues: CASSRDSLNIQYF.